These T cell receptor beta chains were read from a single sample in a study of beta chain features in type 1 diabetes. Assay: immunoSEQ multiplex PCR; the TCRdb copy retains only in-frame clones and omits some. This table holds about 340,000 clones, under 8.5% found once. The sequencing sample was made of central memory CD4+ T cells from blood. The receptors originated from a woman between 18 and 30 years old in good health. CDR3s include the opening cysteine and the closing phenylalanine or tryptophan. D genes are given only for firm matches. Not all rows give a size; the values are once, few, many and, for expanded clones, a class.

clone size | D gene | J gene | V gene | CDR3 protein | CDR3 DNA
. | TRBD2 | TRBJ2-1 | TRBV9 | CASSVVRDSGSGDNEQFF | TGTGCCAGCAGCGTAGTAAGGGACTCTGGTAGCGGGGACAATGAGCAGTTCTTC
many | . | TRBJ1-2 | TRBV4-3 | CASSQDLVGYTF | TGCGCCAGCAGCCAAGATCTCGTTGGCTACACCTTC
. | TRBD2 | TRBJ2-3 | TRBV9 | CASGPGLGGTDTQYF | TGTGCCAGCGGACCGGGACTAGGGGGCACAGATACGCAGTATTTT
. | . | TRBJ2-4 | TRBV7-8 | CASSLEGHTLAKNIQYF | TGTGCCAGCAGCTTAGAGGGGCACACCCTAGCCAAAAACATTCAGTACTTC
few | . | TRBJ2-7 | TRBV7-8 | CASSLSPGSYEQYF | TGTGCCAGCAGCTTAAGTCCAGGCTCCTACGAGCAGTACTTC
many | TRBD2 | TRBJ2-5 | TRBV10-3 | CATGLAGGETQYF | TGTGCCACGGGACTAGCGGGAGGCGAGACCCAGTACTTC
. | TRBD1 | TRBJ2-7 | TRBV5-1 | CASSETGSDYEQYF | TGCGCCAGCAGCGAGACAGGGAGTGACTACGAGCAGTACTTC
few | TRBD1 | TRBJ2-7 | TRBV7-2 | CASSWGQGNYEQYF | TGTGCCAGCAGCTGGGGACAGGGAAACTACGAGCAGTACTTC
. | . | TRBJ2-7 | TRBV5-1 | CASSSQGYEQYF | TGCGCCAGCAGCTCACAGGGTTACGAGCAGTACTTC
few | TRBD1 | TRBJ2-7 | TRBV29-1 | CSVKQGANYEQYF | TGCAGCGTTAAACAGGGGGCTAACTACGAGCAGTACTTC
. | . | TRBJ2-7 | TRBV7-2 | CASSSLGRGEQYF | TGTGCCAGCAGCTCCCTCGGAAGGGGCGAGCAGTACTTC
few | . | TRBJ2-2 | TRBV21-1 | CASSKVAYLNTGELFF | TGTGCCAGCAGCAAAGTCGCCTACCTAAACACCGGGGAGCTGTTTTTT
few | TRBD2 | TRBJ2-7 | TRBV5-1 | CASSPGLAGAHTSYEQYF | TGCGCCAGCAGCCCCGGACTAGCGGGAGCCCATACCTCCTACGAGCAGTACTTC
few | TRBD2 | TRBJ2-1 | TRBV28 | CASSSTSGGDRQFF | TGTGCCAGCAGTTCGACTAGCGGGGGGGATCGGCAGTTCTTC
. | . | TRBJ1-1 | TRBV4-2 | CASSLEGGRRNTEAFF | TGTGCCAGCAGCTTGGAGGGGGGCCGTCGGAACACTGAAGCTTTCTTT
few | TRBD2 | TRBJ2-6 | TRBV4-1 | CASSLAGGSSGANVLTF | TGCGCCAGCAGCTTAGCGGGAGGTAGCTCTGGGGCCAACGTCCTGACTTTC
. | . | TRBJ2-1 | TRBV4-3 | CASSQDHGLGDNEQFF | TGCGCCAGCAGCCAAGATCACGGGCTCGGCGACAATGAGCAGTTCTTC
. | . | TRBJ1-4 | TRBV28 | CATLGGSLNEKLFF | TGTGCCACACTGGGTGGTTCTTTAAATGAAAAACTGTTTTTT
. | . | TRBJ2-2 | TRBV4-2 | CASSQEWQNTGELFF | TGTGCCAGCAGCCAAGAGTGGCAGAACACCGGGGAGCTGTTTTTT
. | . | TRBJ1-2 | TRBV5-6 | CASSRRGQPNYGYTF | TGTGCCAGCAGCCGTCGCGGACAGCCTAACTATGGCTACACCTTC
. | . | TRBJ2-5 | TRBV29-1 | CSVEGGVRGETQYF | TGCAGCGTTGAGGGCGGGGTCCGGGGCGAGACCCAGTACTTC
. | . | TRBJ1-1 | TRBV14 | CASSQSAVFGEAFF | TGTGCCAGCAGCCAAAGCGCGGTTTTCGGCGAAGCTTTCTTT
few | . | TRBJ1-1 | TRBV28 | CASYELDRPNTEAFF | TGTGCCAGCTATGAACTAGACCGCCCGAACACTGAAGCTTTCTTT
. | TRBD1 | TRBJ1-1 | TRBV13 | CASSLGTGGMNTEAFF | TGTGCCAGCAGCTTAGGAACAGGGGGGATGAACACTGAAGCTTTCTTT
few | . | TRBJ1-3 | TRBV15 | CATSESDRTENTIYF | TGTGCCACCAGCGAGAGTGACAGGACTGAGAACACCATATATTTT
many | . | TRBJ2-3 | TRBV2 | CASTTWDTQYF | TGTGCCAGCACAACTTGGGATACGCAGTATTTT
. | . | TRBJ2-2 | TRBV7-3 | CASSSQGTGELFF | TGTGCCAGCAGCTCACAGGGCACCGGGGAGCTGTTTTTT
few | . | TRBJ2-2 | TRBV9 | CASSVGRTTGGELFF | TGTGCCAGCAGCGTGGGGCGCACAACAGGCGGGGAGCTGTTTTTT
. | . | TRBJ1-2 | TRBV10-3 | CAISVKAPHGYTF | TGTGCCATCAGTGTGAAGGCGCCCCATGGCTACACCTTC
many | . | TRBJ2-1 | TRBV28 | CASHNRMRSYNEQFF | TGTGCCAGCCATAACCGGATGAGGTCCTACAATGAGCAGTTCTTC
many | . | TRBJ2-1 | TRBV5-1 | CASSPDNEQFF | TGCGCCAGCAGCCCAGACAATGAGCAGTTCTTC
. | TRBD1 | TRBJ2-7 | TRBV4-3 | CASSQEVDRGVFQYF | TGCGCCAGCAGCCAAGAGGTGGACAGGGGAGTCTTTCAGTACTTC
few | TRBD2 | TRBJ2-1 | TRBV19 | CASSSLAVAYNEQFF | TGTGCCAGTAGTTCTCTAGCGGTTGCCTACAATGAGCAGTTCTTC
few | . | TRBJ2-4 | TRBV29-1 | CSVEDGINIQYF | TGCAGCGTTGAAGATGGTATTAACATTCAGTACTTC
few | TRBD2 | TRBJ2-7 | TRBV13 | CASSFSGSSDEQYF | TGTGCCAGCAGCTTTAGCGGGAGTAGCGACGAGCAGTACTTC
few | . | TRBJ1-3 | TRBV4-3 | CASSQGVGTAGNTIYF | TGCGCCAGCAGCCAAGGAGTGGGGACGGCTGGAAACACCATATATTTT
few | . | TRBJ2-2 | TRBV19 | CASSIPTGELFF | TGTGCCAGTAGTATCCCCACCGGGGAGCTGTTTTTT
. | . | TRBJ1-4 | TRBV9 | CASSGGQVTEKLFF | TGTGCCAGCAGCGGGGGACAAGTCACAGAAAAACTGTTTTTT
. | TRBD1 | TRBJ1-1 | TRBV7-2 | CASTTATRTGGAFF | TGTGCCAGCACGACAGCGACTAGGACAGGTGGAGCTTTCTTT
few | TRBD2 | TRBJ2-7 | TRBV7-2 | CASSFSGRSYEQYF | TGTGCCAGCAGCTTTAGCGGGAGGTCCTACGAGCAGTACTTC
few | . | TRBJ2-3 | TRBV2 | CASKIDRGSDTQYF | TGTGCCAGCAAAATTGATAGGGGGTCGGATACGCAGTATTTT
few | TRBD1 | TRBJ2-7 | TRBV5-6 | CASSLLGQANYEQYF | TGTGCCAGCAGCCTGCTGGGACAGGCAAATTACGAGCAGTACTTC
few | . | TRBJ1-5 | TRBV19 | CASSIVGVRGNQPQHF | TGTGCCAGTAGTATCGTGGGGGTAAGGGGGAATCAGCCCCAGCATTTT
few | . | TRBJ2-2 | TRBV7-9 | CASSYGDTGELFF | TGTGCCAGCAGCTATGGGGACACCGGGGAGCTGTTTTTT
few | . | TRBJ2-6 | TRBV21-1 | CASSKCLRSSGANVLTF | TGTGCCAGCAGCAAATGCCTACGAAGCTCTGGGGCCAACGTCCTGACTTTC
. | TRBD1 | TRBJ1-5 | TRBV28 | CATQGALNQPQHF | TGTGCCACCCAGGGGGCTCTTAATCAGCCCCAGCATTTT
. | . | TRBJ1-1 | TRBV11-2 | CASRAEGGRAFF | TGTGCCAGCAGAGCTGAGGGGGGCAGAGCTTTCTTT
. | TRBD1 | TRBJ2-1 | TRBV2 | CASSPTGGSYNEQFF | TGTGCCAGCAGTCCTACAGGGGGCTCCTACAATGAGCAGTTCTTC
. | . | TRBJ2-1 | TRBV11-3 | CASSLDRGKEQFF | TGTGCCAGCAGCTTAGATCGAGGAAAAGAGCAGTTCTTC
. | . | TRBJ2-2 | TRBV11-2 | CASSLGRELFF | TGTGCCAGCAGCTTAGGGCGGGAGCTGTTTTTT
few | TRBD2 | TRBJ2-5 | TRBV9 | CASSATTSGIETQYF | TGTGCCAGCAGCGCAACGACTAGCGGGATAGAGACCCAGTACTTC
. | . | TRBJ2-1 | TRBV5-6 | CASSWDSDEQFF | TGTGCCAGCAGCTGGGACTCGGATGAGCAGTTCTTC
. | . | TRBJ2-7 | TRBV6-1 | CASRQGLGASYEQYF | TGTGCCAGCAGACAGGGCTTAGGGGCGTCCTACGAGCAGTACTTC
many | TRBD1 | TRBJ2-1 | TRBV7-2 | CASSFGTGRNEQFF | TGTGCCAGCAGCTTCGGGACAGGACGGAATGAGCAGTTCTTC
. | . | TRBJ2-5 | TRBV7-2 | CASSLGRYGSETQYF | TGTGCCAGCAGCTTGGGACGCTATGGATCGGAGACCCAGTACTTC
many | TRBD2 | TRBJ2-1 | TRBV28 | CASRKAGDSEVF | TGTGCCAGCAGAAAAGCGGGAGATAGTGAGGTCTTC
few | TRBD1 | TRBJ2-1 | TRBV18 | CASSPGTGMGNEQFF | TGTGCCAGCTCACCAGGGACAGGGATGGGCAATGAGCAGTTCTTC